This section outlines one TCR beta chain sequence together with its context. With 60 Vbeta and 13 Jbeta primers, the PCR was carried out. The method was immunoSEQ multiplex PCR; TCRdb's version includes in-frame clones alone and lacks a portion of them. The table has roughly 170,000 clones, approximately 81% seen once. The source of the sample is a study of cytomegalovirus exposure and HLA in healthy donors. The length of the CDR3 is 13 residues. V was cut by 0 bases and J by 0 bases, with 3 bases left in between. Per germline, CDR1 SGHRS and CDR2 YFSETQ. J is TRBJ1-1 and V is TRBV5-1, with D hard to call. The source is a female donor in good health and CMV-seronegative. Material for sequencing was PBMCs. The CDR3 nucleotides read TGCGCCAGCAGCTTGGAGCTGAACACTGAAGCTTTCTTT. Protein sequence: CASSLELNTEAFF.